One and the same sample provided the 8 T cell receptor beta chains below, sequenced in a study of cytomegalovirus exposure and HLA in healthy donors (dated by TCRdb to about 2017). Libraries were made using the immunoSEQ multiplex PCR assay. For the multiplex PCR, a mixture combining 60 forward primers for TCR Vbeta segments and 13 reverse primers for TCR Jbeta segments was used. The source is immuneACCESS, and TCRdb retained only in-frame sequences with V and J called. Part of the clones is not carried over; for the studies checked, unresolved V genes explain less than half of this, and the remainder is unexplained. A total of tens of thousands of clones appear in this sample, 70% to 85% of them only once. Under 4% of the sample is held by the ten biggest clonotypes. Sequencing used PBMCs. The receptors were gathered from a man aged 45-60 years in good health and CMV-seronegative.

The sample holds a few counts of this clone. The rearrangement uses TRBV28 and TRBJ2-2; D perhaps matches TRBD1 (5 bases). Germline V gene lookup returns CDR1 MDHEN and CDR2 SYDVKM. V lost 6 bases to trimming and J lost 2 bases, with 13 bases between them. CDR3 length equals 15 residues. CDR3 protein: CASRPLDRNTGELFF. DNA of the CDR3: TGTGCCAGCAGACCCTTAGACAGAAACACCGGGGAGCTGTTTTTT.

This sequence joins TRBV28 and TRBJ2-5, with 8 bases matching TRBD1. The CDR3 contains 14 residues. The junction had 6 bases not matched to a gene; V was cut back by 5 bases and J by 4 bases. CDR1 is MDHEN, CDR2 SYDVKM, per germline. The CDR3: CASSGLTGAETQYF. CDR3 nucleotides: TGTGCCAGCAGTGGGTTGACAGGGGCAGAGACCCAGTACTTC.

The J gene is TRBJ2-1, the V gene TRBV7-3, with 7 bases lining up with TRBD1. Per germline, CDR1 SGHTA and CDR2 FQGTGA. V was clipped by 2 bases and J by 6 bases; unmatched bases: 10. This CDR3 has 16 amino acids. CDR3 protein: CASSLDATGFGNEQFF. DNA of the CDR3: TGTGCCAGCAGCTTAGACGCGACAGGGTTCGGCAATGAGCAGTTCTTC.

This chain connects TRBV7-3 to TRBJ2-2; 9 nucleotides align to TRBD1. V dropped 5 bases and J dropped 8; count of bases not matched to a gene: 6. CDR1 SGHTA and CDR2 FQGTGA come from the germline V gene. The CDR3 is 14 amino acids. Written as DNA, the CDR3 is TGTGCCAGCAGCGTACAGGGGGCCGAGGGGGAGCTGTTTTTT. Translation gives CASSVQGAEGELFF.

The V call is TRBV30, the J call TRBJ2-2; 8 nucleotides agree with TRBD2. Germline-derived CDR1 and CDR2 are GTSNPN and SVGIG (reference sequence). The CDR3 consists of 17 residues. V was clipped by 0 bases and J by 3 bases; unmatched bases: 9. CDR3 DNA: TGTGCCTGGAGTGTACCGGCCGGCGGGAGGTACACCGGGGAGCTGTTTTTT. Translating gives CAWSVPAGGRYTGELFF.

The chain has TRBV7-9 and TRBJ2-6; 9 bases match TRBD1. V lost 5 bases and J lost 1; bases outside the gene matches: 12. Per the germline V gene, CDR1 is SEHNR and CDR2 is FQNEAQ (reference sequence). This CDR3 is built from 19 residues. The CDR3 coding sequence is TGTGCCAGCAGCCCTCTAAGGGGACAGGGAGAGTCTGGGGCCAACGTCCTGACTTTC. This sequence encodes CASSPLRGQGESGANVLTF.

In this sample, this clone turned up a few times. The genes are TRBV27 and TRBJ2-2, with D maybe TRBD1 (5 bases). V was cut by 6 bases and J by 6 bases, with 17 bases left in between. Per the germline V gene, CDR1 is MNHEY and CDR2 is SMNVEV (reference sequence). The CDR3 spans 15 residues. As DNA, the CDR3 is TGTGCCAGCAGGATTGAAGGGGTAGGGGCCGGGGAGCTGTTTTTT. This sequence encodes CASRIEGVGAGELFF.

The chain couples TRBV7-9 to TRBJ2-3; D perhaps matches TRBD1 (5 bases). The CDR3 contains 14 residues. Looked up from germline, CDR1 is SEHNR and CDR2 is FQNEAQ (reference sequence). Trimming pared 5 bases from V and 3 bases from J, leaving 12 bases between. The DNA for the CDR3 is TGTGCCAGCAGCCAGGGCACGAAGACAGATACGCAGTATTTT. Its protein product is CASSQGTKTDTQYF.